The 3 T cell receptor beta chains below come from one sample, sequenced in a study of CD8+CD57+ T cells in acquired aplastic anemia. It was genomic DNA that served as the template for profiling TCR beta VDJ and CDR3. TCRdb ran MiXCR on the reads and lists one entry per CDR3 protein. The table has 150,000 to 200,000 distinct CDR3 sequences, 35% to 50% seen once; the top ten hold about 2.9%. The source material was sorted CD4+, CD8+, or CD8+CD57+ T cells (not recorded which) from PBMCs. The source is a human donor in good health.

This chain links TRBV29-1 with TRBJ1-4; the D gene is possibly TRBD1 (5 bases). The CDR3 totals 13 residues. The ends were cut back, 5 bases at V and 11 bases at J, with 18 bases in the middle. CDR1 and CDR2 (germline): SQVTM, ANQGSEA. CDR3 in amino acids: CSVRIQWDEKLFF. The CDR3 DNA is TGCAGCGTTCGTATCCAGTGGGACGAGAAACTGTTTTTT.

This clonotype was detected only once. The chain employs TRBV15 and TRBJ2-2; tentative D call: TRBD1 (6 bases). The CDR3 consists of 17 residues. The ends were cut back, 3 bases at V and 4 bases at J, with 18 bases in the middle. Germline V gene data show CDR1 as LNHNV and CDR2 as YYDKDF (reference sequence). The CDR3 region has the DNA TGTGCCACCAGCAGCAGGGGTCGGCTAGCCGCCACCGGGGAGCTGTTTTTT. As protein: CATSSRGRLAATGELFF. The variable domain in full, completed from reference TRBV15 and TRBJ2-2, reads DAMVIQNPRYQVTQFGKPVTLSCSQTLNHNVMYWYQQKSSQAPKLLFHYYDKDFNNEADTPDNFQSRRPNTSFCFLDIRSPGLGDTAMYLCATSSRGRLAATGELFFGEGSRLTVL.

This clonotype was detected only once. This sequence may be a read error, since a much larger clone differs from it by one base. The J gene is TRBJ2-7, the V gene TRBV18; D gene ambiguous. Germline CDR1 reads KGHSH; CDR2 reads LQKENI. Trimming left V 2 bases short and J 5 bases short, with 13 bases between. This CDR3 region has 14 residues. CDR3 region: CASSPFRGTHEQYF. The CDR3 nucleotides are TGTGCCAGCTCACCATTCCGAGGTACCCACGAGCAGTACTTC.